Listed below are T cell receptor beta chains from one sample, sequenced in a study of a mutant IDH1 vaccine in newly diagnosed glioma. Generated by immunoSEQ multiplex PCR, the TCRdb table keeps only in-frame clones and is missing some. The sample contains around 57,000 clones, 70% to 90% of which appear only once. These TCRs' antigens remain unknown. This specimen consisted of PBMCs, obtained from a glioma patient whose treatment included an IDH1 peptide vaccine. These receptors came from a man in his forties with glioma. The CDR3 runs from the conserved cysteine through the conserved F or W. Each record gives: D gene, J gene, V gene, clone size, CDR3 protein, CDR3 DNA. D genes are given only for firm matches. Clone size is shown for a subset of rows, as once, few, many or a class of expanded clone.

>TRBD1|TRBJ2-5|TRBV11-2|once
CASSFNRGRGETQYF
TGTGCCAGCAGCTTTAACAGGGGGCGAGGGGAGACCCAGTACTTC
>NA|TRBJ1-2|TRBV28|few
CASSLFSGENYGYTF
TGTGCCAGCAGTTTATTCTCAGGGGAAAACTATGGCTACACCTTC
>TRBD2|TRBJ2-1|TRBV6-5|NA
CASMKLAGSYNEQFF
TGTGCCAGCATGAAACTAGCGGGGTCCTACAATGAGCAGTTCTTC
>TRBD2|TRBJ2-7|TRBV7-2|NA
CASSFGLAGSYEQYF
TGTGCCAGCAGCTTCGGACTAGCGGGCTCCTACGAGCAGTACTTC
>TRBD1|TRBJ2-5|TRBV7-2|NA
CASSLTGLSGTQYF
TGTGCCAGCAGCTTGACAGGGCTCTCAGGGACCCAGTACTTC
>NA|TRBJ1-5|TRBV2|few
CASRADAGGNQPQHF
TGTGCCAGCAGGGCGGATGCGGGGGGCAATCAGCCCCAGCATTTT
>NA|TRBJ1-4|TRBV5-1|NA
CASSFKGAANEKLFF
TGCGCCAGCAGCTTCAAAGGGGCAGCTAATGAAAAACTGTTTTTT
>TRBD1|TRBJ2-1|TRBV6-4|NA
CASSLRDPRGRTYNEQFF
TGTGCCAGCAGCCTCCGGGACCCAAGGGGGCGCACCTACAATGAGCAGTTCTTC
>TRBD1|TRBJ2-5|TRBV2|NA
CASSRGQGQETQYF
TGTGCCAGCAGCCGTGGACAGGGCCAAGAGACCCAGTACTTC
>NA|TRBJ1-4|TRBV2|NA
CASHHRDLGGEKLFF
TGTGCCAGCCACCACCGGGACCTTGGGGGAGAAAAACTGTTTTTT
>TRBD1|TRBJ1-1|TRBV6-1|NA
CASSVRQGWQSTEAFF
TGTGCCAGCAGTGTAAGACAGGGTTGGCAAAGCACTGAAGCTTTCTTT
>NA|TRBJ1-5|TRBV11-2|NA
CASSLTAGLGNQPQHF
TGTGCCAGCAGCTTAACTGCGGGGTTGGGCAATCAGCCCCAGCATTTT
>NA|TRBJ1-5|TRBV11-2|NA
CASSFDADLYSNQPQHF
TGTGCCAGCAGCTTCGATGCGGATTTGTATAGCAATCAGCCCCAGCATTTT
>TRBD2|TRBJ2-1|TRBV19|NA
CASSRTRSYNEQFF
TGTGCCAGTAGTCGGACTAGGAGCTACAATGAGCAGTTCTTC
>TRBD2|TRBJ2-3|TRBV9|NA
CASSPRLAGVDTQYF
TGTGCCAGCAGCCCCAGACTAGCGGGAGTAGATACGCAGTATTTT
>TRBD2|TRBJ2-7|TRBV5-4|NA
CASSLGPGREQYF
TGTGCCAGCAGCTTGGGCCCCGGGAGGGAGCAGTACTTC
>NA|TRBJ1-2|TRBV7-8|NA
CASSFSVRAREEDGYTF
TGTGCCAGCAGCTTTTCTGTCCGCGCCAGGGAGGAGGATGGCTACACCTTC
>TRBD2|TRBJ2-1|TRBV28|NA
CASSSEGLAGALGYNEQFF
TGTGCCAGCAGTTCCGAGGGACTAGCGGGAGCGCTCGGCTACAATGAGCAGTTCTTC
>NA|TRBJ2-2|TRBV6-5|NA
CASGEGELFF
TGTGCCAGCGGGGAGGGGGAGCTGTTTTTT
>NA|TRBJ2-5|TRBV27|NA
CASSLSRGEETQYF
TGTGCCAGCAGTTTAAGCAGGGGTGAAGAGACCCAGTACTTC
>NA|TRBJ1-1|TRBV6-1|NA
CASSASRRINTEAFF
TGTGCCAGCAGTGCGAGCAGGAGGATAAACACTGAAGCTTTCTTT
>NA|TRBJ2-5|TRBV5-5|NA
CASSLGQAGQETQYF
TGTGCCAGCAGCTTGGGACAGGCGGGCCAGGAGACCCAGTACTTC
>TRBD1|TRBJ1-1|TRBV13|NA
CASSLGRGQGTEAFF
TGTGCCAGCAGCTTAGGCAGGGGGCAAGGGACTGAAGCTTTCTTT
>TRBD2|TRBJ2-3|TRBV5-1|NA
CASSSGLAVSTDTQYF
TGCGCCAGCAGCTCCGGACTAGCGGTTAGCACAGATACGCAGTATTTT
>NA|TRBJ1-5|TRBV28|NA
CASSGRVSNQPQHF
TGTGCCAGCAGTGGACGGGTTAGCAATCAGCCCCAGCATTTT
>NA|TRBJ1-3|TRBV6-5|NA
CASSYGRGLGNTIYF
TGTGCCAGCAGTTACGGGCGGGGGCTCGGAAACACCATATATTTT
>TRBD2|TRBJ2-7|TRBV7-2|few
CASSFSVAGDNYEQYF
TGTGCCAGCAGCTTTTCTGTAGCGGGGGATAACTACGAGCAGTACTTC
>NA|TRBJ1-4|TRBV14|NA
CASSRILGVDEKLFF
TGTGCCAGCAGCCGTATATTGGGGGTGGATGAAAAACTGTTTTTT
>TRBD2|TRBJ2-3|TRBV30|NA
CAWTPIPGTSGGDTQYF
TGTGCCTGGACGCCCATCCCCGGGACTAGCGGGGGAGATACGCAGTATTTT
>NA|TRBJ1-5|TRBV5-8|NA
CASSLSRGVQPQHF
TGTGCCAGCAGCTTGAGTAGGGGTGTTCAGCCCCAGCATTTT
>NA|TRBJ1-5|TRBV5-8|NA
CASSLNQPQHF
TGTGCCAGCAGCCTCAATCAGCCCCAGCATTTT
>NA|TRBJ2-2|TRBV7-8|NA
CASSFGRRYTGELFF
TGTGCCAGCAGCTTTGGCAGGCGATACACCGGGGAGCTGTTTTTT
>TRBD2|TRBJ2-1|TRBV5-1|NA
CASSLENSGGEQFF
TGCGCCAGCAGCTTGGAGAATAGCGGGGGTGAGCAGTTCTTC
>TRBD1|TRBJ2-7|TRBV11-2|once
CASSPTARDRGRTYEQYF
TGTGCCAGCAGCCCAACAGCCCGGGACAGGGGCCGTACCTACGAGCAGTACTTC
>TRBD2|TRBJ2-1|TRBV18|NA
CASTTLAASSYNEQFF
TGTGCCAGCACCACCCTAGCGGCGAGCTCCTACAATGAGCAGTTCTTC
>NA|TRBJ2-1|TRBV28|NA
CASSSSGWSTYNEQFF
TGTGCCAGCAGTTCCTCGGGTTGGTCGACCTACAATGAGCAGTTCTTC
>NA|TRBJ1-2|TRBV19|NA
CASSIGRTFYGYTF
TGTGCCAGTAGTATAGGGCGGACCTTCTATGGCTACACCTTC
>TRBD2|TRBJ2-7|TRBV6-1|NA
CASSAVTSGSHEQYF
TGTGCCAGCAGTGCTGTGACTAGCGGGAGCCACGAGCAGTACTTC
>NA|TRBJ2-7|TRBV5-5|once
CASSLGPGANSYEQYF
TGTGCCAGCAGCTTGGGGCCCGGGGCCAACTCCTACGAGCAGTACTTC
>NA|TRBJ2-7|TRBV9|NA
CASSVAVGPGEQYF
TGTGCCAGCAGCGTAGCGGTGGGCCCGGGAGAGCAGTACTTC
>TRBD1|TRBJ2-5|TRBV2|NA
CASSLDRGAWETQYF
TGTGCCAGCAGTCTGGACAGGGGAGCGTGGGAGACCCAGTACTTC
>NA|TRBJ1-2|TRBV5-1|NA
CASSLDSTYGYTF
TGCGCCAGCAGCTTGGACAGCACCTATGGCTACACCTTC
>NA|TRBJ1-4|TRBV2|NA
CASRRGIPATNEKLFF
TGTGCCAGCAGGAGGGGGATCCCGGCAACTAATGAAAAACTGTTTTTT
>NA|TRBJ2-7|TRBV15|NA
CATSREGLSYEQYF
TGTGCCACCAGCAGAGAGGGCCTTTCCTACGAGCAGTACTTC
>NA|TRBJ2-5|TRBV28|few
CASSPSGLMETQYF
TGTGCCAGCAGCCCCTCGGGGCTAATGGAGACCCAGTACTTC
>TRBD1|TRBJ1-3|TRBV4-1|NA
CASSRLSGGSVGNTIYF
TGCGCCAGCAGCCGTCTGTCAGGGGGCTCGGTTGGAAACACCATATATTTT
>NA|TRBJ1-6|TRBV2|NA
CASSENGRSYNSPLHF
TGTGCCAGCAGTGAAAATGGGCGCTCCTATAATTCACCCCTCCACTTT
>TRBD1|TRBJ1-5|TRBV28|NA
CASSTGGSNQPQHF
TGTGCCAGTTCGACAGGGGGAAGCAATCAGCCCCAGCATTTT
>NA|TRBJ2-5|TRBV10-3|NA
CAISEFGRTDPETQYF
TGTGCCATCAGTGAGTTTGGGCGGACAGATCCGGAGACCCAGTACTTC
>NA|TRBJ2-1|TRBV2|NA
CASVVQGSYNEQFF
TGTGCCAGCGTAGTCCAGGGTTCCTACAATGAGCAGTTCTTC
>NA|TRBJ1-5|TRBV2|NA
CASSAPRMVYSNQPQHF
TGTGCCAGCAGCGCTCCACGGATGGTATATAGCAATCAGCCCCAGCATTTT
>NA|TRBJ2-5|TRBV19|NA
CASSSAGSFGQETQYF
TGTGCCAGTAGTTCCGCGGGGAGTTTCGGTCAAGAGACCCAGTACTTC
>NA|TRBJ1-5|TRBV6-1|NA
CASSEASTGVQPQHF
TGTGCCAGCAGTGAAGCTTCTACGGGGGTTCAGCCCCAGCATTTT
>NA|TRBJ2-2|TRBV27|NA
CATSLGDPRAGELFF
TGTGCCACCTCCCTCGGGGATCCCCGCGCCGGGGAGCTGTTTTTT
>NA|TRBJ2-2|TRBV10-1|NA
CASSEPPGDANTGELFF
TGCGCCAGCAGTGAGCCCCCCGGGGATGCGAACACCGGGGAGCTGTTTTTT
>TRBD1|TRBJ1-2|TRBV10-3|NA
CAISYNRGGAAHGYTF
TGTGCCATCAGTTATAACAGGGGAGGGGCGGCCCATGGCTACACCTTC
>TRBD1|TRBJ2-4|TRBV6-5|NA
CASKGTGGAKNIQYF
TGTGCCAGCAAGGGGACAGGGGGTGCCAAAAACATTCAGTACTTC
>TRBD2|TRBJ2-3|TRBV19|NA
CASSTSSGNTDTQYF
TGTGCCAGTAGTACATCTAGCGGGAACACAGATACGCAGTATTTT
>NA|TRBJ1-3|TRBV7-9|NA
CASSFSLSSGNTIYF
TGTGCCAGCAGCTTCAGTCTCTCCTCTGGAAACACCATATATTTT
>TRBD1|TRBJ1-2|TRBV5-1|NA
CASSPGQGAIYGYTF
TGCGCCAGCAGCCCCGGACAGGGGGCAATATATGGCTACACCTTC